One sample yielded the 29 T cell receptor beta chains listed below, sequenced in a study of T-cell reconstitution after alpha-beta-depleted transplantation in children. Preparation of the TCRbeta library used unique molecular identifiers. TCRdb analysed the PCR reads with MiXCR anew, one entry per CDR3 protein. The sample consists of over 550,000 distinct CDR3 sequences, roughly 10% of them appearing once. This specimen was PBMCs from the stem cell graft donor, taken from the stem cell graft. All receptors come from a human donor who donated a stem cell graft to a child with acute myeloid leukemia.

This clonotype was detected ten times or more. In DNA form, the CDR3 reads TGCAGCGTTGACAGGGGCGGGGATACGCAGTATTTT. Protein: CSVDRGGDTQYF. This rearrangement joins TRBV29-1 to TRBJ2-3, with a tentative D call TRBD1 (6 bases). Germline V gives CDR1 SQVTM, CDR2 ANQGSEA. CDR3 length equals 12 residues. V dropped 3 bases and J dropped 6 bases, with 10 bases sitting between them.

This clonotype turned up a few times. This chain connects TRBV7-2 to TRBJ2-3; maybe TRBD2 (6 bases). V was cut by 5 bases and J by 4 bases, with 22 bases left in between. CDR1 SGHTA and CDR2 FQGNSA come from the germline V gene. This CDR3 contains 17 residues. CDR3 protein: CASSPSVGGTGPDTQYF. DNA of the CDR3: TGTGCCAGCAGCCCCTCCGTCGGCGGGACGGGCCCAGATACGCAGTATTTT.

Ten or more counts support this clonotype. The chain recombines TRBV27 with TRBJ2-7, with D possibly TRBD1 on 5 matching bases. The germline V gene has CDR1 MNHEY and CDR2 SMNVEV (reference sequence). V was shortened by 6 bases and J by 3 bases, with 15 bases between the two germline ends. The CDR3 spans 14 residues. CDR3 sequence: CASSRPPRVYEQYF. The CDR3 nucleotides are TGTGCCAGCAGCCGACCCCCCAGGGTCTACGAGCAGTACTTC.

Only a few counts were recorded for this clonotype. The chain links TRBV7-3 to TRBJ2-1; 13 bases match TRBD2. The CDR3 length is 20 residues. Germline lookup yields CDR1 SGHTA and CDR2 FQGTGA. V dropped 5 bases and J dropped 0; count of bases not matched to a gene: 13. The CDR3 DNA reads as TGTGCCAGCAGCCCCCAACCCCGGACTAGCGGGAGAGGCTCCTACAATGAGCAGTTCTTC. This sequence encodes CASSPQPRTSGRGSYNEQFF.

For this clonotype: One end of the junction is discordant with germline, which a read error may explain. The rearrangement uses TRBV6-1 and TRBJ1-5; D is uncertain. CDR1 and CDR2 from the germline V gene are MNHNS and SASEGT. CDR3 length equals 13 residues. CDR3 in amino acids: CASRPSSYQPQHF. The CDR3 coding sequence is TGTGCCAGCAGGCCATCTAGCTATCAGCCCCAGCATTTT.

This clonotype has only a few counts. The chain carries TRBV6-1 and TRBJ2-6, with D unclear. CDR1 is MNHNS, CDR2 SASEGT, per germline. Trimming took off 6 bases at V and 0 bases at J, with 12 bases between the two ends. The CDR3 is 16 amino acids. The CDR3: CASSRVYDSGANVLTF. The CDR3 coding sequence is TGTGCCAGCAGCCGGGTATACGACTCTGGGGCCAACGTCCTGACTTTC.

V usage is TRBV7-2 and J usage is TRBJ1-1; D remains ambiguous. This CDR3 region has 15 residues. Germline assignment: CDR1 SGHTA and CDR2 FQGNSA. V shed 4 bases and J shed 4 bases, with 16 bases lying between them. CDR3 protein: CASSSLLGFGTEAFF. The CDR3 region has the DNA TGTGCCAGCAGCTCCCTATTGGGTTTTGGCACTGAAGCTTTCTTT.

The rearrangement joins TRBV7-2 to TRBJ2-7; 8 nucleotides agree with TRBD2. This CDR3 is 16 amino acids long. Trimming cost V 1 base and J 2 bases; bases outside gene matches: 7. Germline V gives CDR1 SGHTA, CDR2 FQGNSA. As DNA, the CDR3 is TGTGCCAGCAGCTTAGAAGCGGGAGTAACCACCTACGAGCAGTACTTC. The encoded protein is CASSLEAGVTTYEQYF.

This clonotype was seen only a few times. J is TRBJ1-5 and V is TRBV7-6; unclear D gene. Trimming took 4 bases from V and 5 from J, leaving 9 bases between them. The CDR3 covers 13 residues. Germline CDR1 is SGHVS and CDR2 is FNYEAQ. CDR3 sequence reads: CASSSSGYQPQHF. CDR3 in DNA: TGTGCCAGCAGCTCCTCGGGGTATCAGCCCCAGCATTTT.

This rearrangement joins TRBV11-1 to TRBJ2-1, with unresolved D. Trimming left V 4 bases short and J 8 bases short, with 21 bases between. The length of the CDR3 is 16 residues. The V gene's germline CDR1 is SGHAT and CDR2 FQDESV (reference sequence). This CDR3 is CASSSRPDPAVDEQFF. CDR3 coding DNA: TGTGCCAGCAGCTCCCGTCCGGATCCGGCCGTCGATGAGCAGTTCTTC.

In its sample, this clonotype was seen many times. V gene TRBV7-9 combines with J gene TRBJ2-3; D gene unclear. CDR1 SEHNR and CDR2 FQNEAQ come from the germline V gene (reference sequence). Trimming pared 7 bases from V and 0 bases from J, leaving 14 bases between. The CDR3 runs to 15 residues. The CDR3 region is CASIVSRASTDTQYF. CDR3 coding DNA: TGTGCCAGCATTGTCTCTAGGGCTAGCACAGATACGCAGTATTTT.

The chain uses TRBV20-1 and TRBJ1-6, with D unclear. V was trimmed by 5 bases and J by 0 bases, leaving 11 bases between them. The CDR3 runs 15 residues. CDR1 is DFQATT, CDR2 SNEGSKA, per germline (reference sequence). The CDR3: CSAPQQSSYNSPLHF. CDR3 bases: TGCAGTGCTCCTCAGCAGAGCTCCTATAATTCACCCCTCCACTTT.

This clonotype was counted at least ten times. The rearrangement joins TRBV29-1 to TRBJ2-7; D tentatively fits TRBD1 or TRBD2 (5 bases each). The CDR3 consists of 14 residues. The ends were cut back, 7 bases at V and 5 bases at J, with 21 bases in the middle. Germline V lookup: CDR1 SQVTM, CDR2 ANQGSEA. DNA for the CDR3: TGCAGCGGGACCGTCCCGGGACGGCAAAACGAGCAGTACTTC. Its translation is CSGTVPGRQNEQYF.

The J gene is TRBJ2-5, the V gene TRBV6-2 or TRBV6-3; 9 bases match TRBD2. Germline trimming cut 6 bases from V and 5 bases from J; bases unmatched to any gene: 16. This CDR3 is 17 amino acids long. CDR1 and CDR2 (germline): MNHEY, SVGEGT. CDR3 sequence reads: CASRRTGAGGPAETQYF. DNA for the CDR3: TGTGCCAGCAGGCGAACTGGCGCGGGAGGGCCTGCGGAGACCCAGTACTTC.

The chain couples TRBV29-1 to TRBJ1-1; the match to TRBD1 covers 12 bases. The germline V gene has CDR1 SQVTM and CDR2 ANQGSEA. V dropped 5 bases and J dropped 11; count of bases not matched to a gene: 12. The CDR3 runs 14 residues. CDR3 in DNA: TGCAGCGTTTGGGACAGGGGGCGTCATCAACAGGCTTTCTTT. Translation: CSVWDRGRHQQAFF.

This clonotype was counted ten times or more. The V call is TRBV20-1, the J call TRBJ2-3, with D maybe TRBD1 (6 bases). This CDR3 contains 15 residues. Looked up from germline, CDR1 is DFQATT and CDR2 is SNEGSKA (reference sequence). Trimming shortened V by 5 bases and J by 2 bases, and 17 bases separated the two germline ends. The CDR3 loop is CSARPGTRSTDTQYF. DNA for the CDR3: TGCAGTGCTCGCCCCGGGACAAGATCCACAGATACGCAGTATTTT.

V and J are TRBV5-1 and TRBJ2-3; D is perhaps TRBD1 (6 bases). The CDR3 has 14 amino acids. V gave up 7 bases and J gave up 0 bases, with 12 bases separating them. The germline CDR1 and CDR2 sequences are SGHRS and YFSETQ. DNA of the CDR3: TGCGCCAGCCTCCGGGACACGAGCACAGATACGCAGTATTTT. Translation gives CASLRDTSTDTQYF. The full variable domain, rest sourced from reference TRBV5-1 and TRBJ2-3, is KAGVTQTPRYLIKTRGQQVTLSCSPISGHRSVSWYQQTPGQGLQFLFEYFSETQRNKGNFPGRFSGRQFSNSRSEMNVSTLELGDSALYLCASLRDTSTDTQYFGPGTRLTVL.

This sequence joins TRBV10-3 and TRBJ2-2; 14 nucleotides align to TRBD2. Looked up from germline, CDR1 is ENHRY and CDR2 is SYGVKD. The CDR3 spans 17 residues. The junction had 6 bases not matched to a gene; V was cut back by 4 bases and J by 5 bases. This CDR3 reads CAISGGLAGVFTGELFF. CDR3 in DNA: TGTGCCATCAGTGGGGGACTAGCGGGAGTGTTTACCGGGGAGCTGTTTTTT.

This clonotype was detected only a few times. This chain links TRBV11-1 with TRBJ2-7, with TRBD1 as a possible D gene (6 bases). The CDR3 is 15 amino acids. V lost 2 bases to trimming and J lost 5 bases, with 16 bases between them. CDR1 is SGHAT, CDR2 FQDESV, per germline (reference sequence). The CDR3 sequence: CASSLLYRKGDEQYF. CDR3 DNA sequence: TGTGCCAGCAGCTTACTGTACAGGAAGGGGGACGAGCAGTACTTC.

This clonotype was picked up many times. The chain uses TRBV7-9 and TRBJ2-2; 10 nucleotides line up with TRBD2. The CDR3 length is 16 residues. V shed 2 bases, J shed 5 bases, and the junction held 5 bases outside the gene matches. The germline gives CDR1 SEHNR, CDR2 FQNEAQ (reference sequence). CDR3 region: CASSLSGRARTGELFF. In nucleotides, the CDR3 is TGTGCCAGCAGCTTAAGCGGGAGGGCCAGGACCGGGGAGCTGTTTTTT.

This clonotype has a count of ten or more. The V gene is TRBV20-1, the J gene TRBJ2-3, with D unresolved. Germline V gene lookup returns CDR1 DFQATT and CDR2 SNEGSKA (reference sequence). With 5 bases removed from V and 2 bases from J, the gap between germline ends came to 11 bases. The CDR3 has 13 residues. The CDR3 here is CSASDGPTDTQYF. For the CDR3, the DNA is TGCAGTGCTTCCGACGGGCCCACAGATACGCAGTATTTT.

This chain links TRBV9 with TRBJ2-1; D uncertain. Germline CDR1 SGDLS, CDR2 YYNGEE. The CDR3 contains 14 residues. Trimming cost V 0 bases and J 9 bases, with 13 bases left between them. CDR3 protein: CASSVEWLRGEQFF. The CDR3 DNA reads TGTGCCAGCAGCGTAGAGTGGTTGCGAGGTGAGCAGTTCTTC. The variable domain in full, completed from reference TRBV9 and TRBJ2-1, reads DSGVTQTPKHLITATGQRVTLRCSPRSGDLSVYWYQQSLDQGLQFLIQYYNGEERAKGNILERFSAQQFPDLHSELNLSSLELGDSALYFCASSVEWLRGEQFFGPGTRLTVL.

This clonotype appeared a few times. V is TRBV7-2 and J is TRBJ2-3, with 8 bases fitting TRBD2. This CDR3 comprises 16 residues. V trimming: 1 base; J trimming: 5 bases; junction bases outside the gene matches: 8. Germline loops: CDR1 SGHTA, CDR2 FQGNSA. In nucleotides, the CDR3 is TGTGCCAGCAGCTTAGATTCGGCGGGAGGTGGAGATACGCAGTATTTT. Amino acids: CASSLDSAGGGDTQYF.

This rearrangement joins TRBV7-2 to TRBJ2-3, with 9 bases aligning to TRBD2. There are 15 residues in the CDR3. Trimming at V came to 8 bases and at J to 2 bases, leaving 8 bases not matched to a gene. Germline V gene lookup returns CDR1 SGHTA and CDR2 FQGNSA. This CDR3 is CASRAGGPITDTQYF. DNA of the CDR3: TGTGCCAGCCGGGCGGGAGGGCCGATCACAGATACGCAGTATTTT.

This clonotype was counted ten times or more. J is TRBJ2-2 and V is TRBV5-1, with a weak D call TRBD2 (5 bases). Trimming stripped 0 bases from V and 3 bases from J, with 9 bases between. CDR1 is SGHRS and CDR2 is YFSETQ in the germline V gene. This CDR3 is 15 amino acids long. Written as DNA, the CDR3 is TGCGCCAGCAGCTTGGATCTAGCCGACACCGGGGAGCTGTTTTTT. Protein sequence: CASSLDLADTGELFF.

In this sample, this clonotype turned up a few times. The rearrangement joins TRBV12-3 or TRBV12-4 to TRBJ2-7, with TRBD2 identical over 10 bases. J gave up 5 bases and V 7 bases, and 14 bases lay outside the gene matches. The CDR3 is 16 residues long. In DNA form, the CDR3 reads TGTGCCAGCACCCTTTTCCCAGCGGGAGGGCGAAACGAGCAGTACTTC. Translation: CASTLFPAGGRNEQYF.

The chain carries TRBV20-1 and TRBJ2-6; D unclear. The germline CDR1 and CDR2 sequences are DFQATT and SNEGSKA (reference sequence). Deletions cut 3 bases from V and 1 base from J, with 7 bases between. This CDR3 contains 14 residues. The CDR3 region has the DNA TGCAGTGCTAGGATCTTTTCTGGGGCCAACGTCCTGACTTTC. Translation: CSARIFSGANVLTF.

Many counts were recorded for this clonotype. This chain links TRBV28 with TRBJ2-2; the D is unclear. The CDR3 sequence is 16 residues long. Trimming cost V 1 base and J 0 bases, with 9 bases left between them. CDR1 is MDHEN, CDR2 SYDVKM, per germline. The CDR3 DNA reads TGTGCCAGCAGTTTATTGGTGGCGGCGAACACCGGGGAGCTGTTTTTT. Amino acid sequence: CASSLLVAANTGELFF.

This clonotype appeared a few times. The chain joins TRBV29-1 to TRBJ1-2; tentative D call: TRBD1 (5 bases). Between the trimmed V and J ends, which lost 5 bases and 4 bases, there was a span of 17 bases. Germline CDR1 and CDR2: SQVTM and ANQGSEA. The CDR3 has 14 residues. The CDR3 nucleotides read TGCAGCGTTTCCCCCTCCGCAGGGAGCTATGGCTACACCTTC. This encodes CSVSPSAGSYGYTF.